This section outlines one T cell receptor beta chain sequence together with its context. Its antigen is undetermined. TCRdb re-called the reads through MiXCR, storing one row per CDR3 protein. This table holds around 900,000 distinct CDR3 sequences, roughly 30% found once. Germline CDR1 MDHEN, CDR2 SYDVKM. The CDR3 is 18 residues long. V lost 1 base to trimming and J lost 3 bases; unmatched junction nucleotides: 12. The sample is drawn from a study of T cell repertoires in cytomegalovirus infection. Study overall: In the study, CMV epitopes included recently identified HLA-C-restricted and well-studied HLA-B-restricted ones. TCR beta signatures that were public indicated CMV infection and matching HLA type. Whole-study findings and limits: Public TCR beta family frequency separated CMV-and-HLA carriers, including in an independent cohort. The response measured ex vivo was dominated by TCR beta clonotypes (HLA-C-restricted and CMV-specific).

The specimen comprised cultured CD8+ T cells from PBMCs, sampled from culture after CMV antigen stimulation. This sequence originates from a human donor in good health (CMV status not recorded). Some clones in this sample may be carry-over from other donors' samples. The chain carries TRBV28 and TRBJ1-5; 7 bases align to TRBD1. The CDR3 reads CASSLYPLQGRDNQPQHF. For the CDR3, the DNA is TGTGCCAGCAGTTTATATCCCCTACAGGGGCGGGACAATCAGCCCCAGCATTTT.